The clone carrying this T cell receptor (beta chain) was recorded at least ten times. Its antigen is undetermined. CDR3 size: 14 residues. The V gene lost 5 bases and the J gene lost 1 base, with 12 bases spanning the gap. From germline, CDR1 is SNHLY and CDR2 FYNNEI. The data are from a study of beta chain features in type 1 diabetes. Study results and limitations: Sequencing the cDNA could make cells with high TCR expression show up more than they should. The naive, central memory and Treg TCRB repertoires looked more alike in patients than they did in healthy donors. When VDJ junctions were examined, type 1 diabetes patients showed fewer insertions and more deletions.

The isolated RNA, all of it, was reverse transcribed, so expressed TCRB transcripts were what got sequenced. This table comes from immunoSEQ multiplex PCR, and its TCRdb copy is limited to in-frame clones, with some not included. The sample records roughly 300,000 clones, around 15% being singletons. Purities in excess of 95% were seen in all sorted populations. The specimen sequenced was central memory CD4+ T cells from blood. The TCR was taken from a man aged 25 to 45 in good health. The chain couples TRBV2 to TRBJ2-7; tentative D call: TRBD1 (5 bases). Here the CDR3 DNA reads TGTGCCAGCAGTCCAGGGTTTCTTTCCTACGAGCAGTACTTC. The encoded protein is CASSPGFLSYEQYF.